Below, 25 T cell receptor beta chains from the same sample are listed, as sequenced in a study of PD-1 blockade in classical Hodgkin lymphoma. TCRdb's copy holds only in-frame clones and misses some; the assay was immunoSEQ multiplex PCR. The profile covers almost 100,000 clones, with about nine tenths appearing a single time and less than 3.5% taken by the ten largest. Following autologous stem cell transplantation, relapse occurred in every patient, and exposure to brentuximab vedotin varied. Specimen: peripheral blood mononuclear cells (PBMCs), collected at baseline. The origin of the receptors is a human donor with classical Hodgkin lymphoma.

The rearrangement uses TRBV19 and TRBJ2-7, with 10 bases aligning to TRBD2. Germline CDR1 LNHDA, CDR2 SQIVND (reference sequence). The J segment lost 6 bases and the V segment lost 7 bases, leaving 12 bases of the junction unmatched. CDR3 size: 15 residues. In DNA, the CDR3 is TGTGCCAGTAATCCACGAAGCGGGAGGGCCGGCGAGCAGTACTTC. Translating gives CASNPRSGRAGEQYF.

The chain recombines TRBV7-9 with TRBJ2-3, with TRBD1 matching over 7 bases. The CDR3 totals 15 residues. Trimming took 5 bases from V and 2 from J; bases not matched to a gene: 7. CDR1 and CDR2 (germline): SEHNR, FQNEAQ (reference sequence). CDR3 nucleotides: TGTGCCAGCAGCCGCAACAGGGGCGCCACAGATACGCAGTATTTT. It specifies CASSRNRGATDTQYF.

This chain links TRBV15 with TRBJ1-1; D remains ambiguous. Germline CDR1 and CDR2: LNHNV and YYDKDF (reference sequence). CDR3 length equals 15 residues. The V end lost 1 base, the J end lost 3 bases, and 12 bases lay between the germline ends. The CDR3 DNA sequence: TGTGCCACCAGCAGAGGAAAACAGCGGTACACTGAAGCTTTCTTT. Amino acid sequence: CATSRGKQRYTEAFF.

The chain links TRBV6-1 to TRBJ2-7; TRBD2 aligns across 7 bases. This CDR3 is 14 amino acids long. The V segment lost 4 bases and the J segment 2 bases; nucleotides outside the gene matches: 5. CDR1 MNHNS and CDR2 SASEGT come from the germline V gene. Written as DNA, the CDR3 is TGTGCCAGCAGTGGGGCGGGAGTGGCCTACGAGCAGTACTTC. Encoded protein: CASSGAGVAYEQYF.

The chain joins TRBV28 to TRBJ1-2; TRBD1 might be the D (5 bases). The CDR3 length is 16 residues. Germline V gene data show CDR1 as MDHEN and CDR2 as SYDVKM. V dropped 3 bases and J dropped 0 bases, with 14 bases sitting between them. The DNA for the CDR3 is TGTGCCAGCAGTTTTTTTTCCCAGGGCGCTAACTATGGCTACACCTTC. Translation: CASSFFSQGANYGYTF.

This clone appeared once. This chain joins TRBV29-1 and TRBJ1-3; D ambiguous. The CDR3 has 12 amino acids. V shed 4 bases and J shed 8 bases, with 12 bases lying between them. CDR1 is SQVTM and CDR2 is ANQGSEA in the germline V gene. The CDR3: CSVGGWGDTIYF. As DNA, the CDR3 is TGCAGCGTTGGAGGTTGGGGAGACACCATATATTTT.

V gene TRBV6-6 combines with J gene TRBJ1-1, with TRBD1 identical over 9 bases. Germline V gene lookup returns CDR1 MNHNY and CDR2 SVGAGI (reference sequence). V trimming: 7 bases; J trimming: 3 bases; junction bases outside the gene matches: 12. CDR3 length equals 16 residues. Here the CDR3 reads CASTSWSRDRDTEAFF. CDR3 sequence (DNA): TGTGCCAGCACCTCCTGGTCCCGGGACAGGGACACTGAAGCTTTCTTT.

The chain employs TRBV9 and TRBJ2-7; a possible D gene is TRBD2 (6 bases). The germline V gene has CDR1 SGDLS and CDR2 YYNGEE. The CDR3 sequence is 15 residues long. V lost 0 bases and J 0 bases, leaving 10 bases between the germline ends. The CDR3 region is CASSVDSGDSYEQYF. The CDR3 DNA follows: TGTGCCAGCAGCGTAGACTCGGGAGACTCCTACGAGCAGTACTTC.

Here the CDR3 reads CASSGPDRPQWNTIYF. In nucleotides, the CDR3 is TGTGCCAGCAGTGGCCCGGACAGGCCTCAGTGGAACACCATATATTTT. The chain recombines TRBV25-1 with TRBJ1-3; TRBD1 aligns across 7 bases. Per germline, CDR1 MGHDK and CDR2 SYGVNS. With 4 bases clipped from V and 7 bases from J, the junction kept 13 bases outside the gene matches. The CDR3 runs to 16 residues.

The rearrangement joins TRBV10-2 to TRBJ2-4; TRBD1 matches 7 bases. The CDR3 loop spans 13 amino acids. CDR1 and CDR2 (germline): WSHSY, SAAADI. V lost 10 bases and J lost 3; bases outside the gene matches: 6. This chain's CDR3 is CATKAGGKNIQYF. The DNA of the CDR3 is TGCGCCACAAAGGCAGGGGGCAAAAACATTCAGTACTTC.

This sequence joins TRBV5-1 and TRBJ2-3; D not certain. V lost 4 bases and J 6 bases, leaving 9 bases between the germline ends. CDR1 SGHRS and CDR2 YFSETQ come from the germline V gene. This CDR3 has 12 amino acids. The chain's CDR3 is CASSNQGDTQYF. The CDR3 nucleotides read TGCGCCAGCAGCAACCAAGGGGATACGCAGTATTTT. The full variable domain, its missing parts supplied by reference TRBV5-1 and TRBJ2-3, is KAGVTQTPRYLIKTRGQQVTLSCSPISGHRSVSWYQQTPGQGLQFLFEYFSETQRNKGNFPGRFSGRQFSNSRSEMNVSTLELGDSALYLCASSNQGDTQYFGPGTRLTVL.

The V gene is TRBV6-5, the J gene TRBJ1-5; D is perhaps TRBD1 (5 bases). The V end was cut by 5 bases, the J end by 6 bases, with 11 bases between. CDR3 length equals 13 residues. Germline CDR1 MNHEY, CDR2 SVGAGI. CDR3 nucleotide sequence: TGTGCCAGCAGTCGCGGGGCTGCTCAGCCCCAGCATTTT. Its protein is CASSRGAAQPQHF.

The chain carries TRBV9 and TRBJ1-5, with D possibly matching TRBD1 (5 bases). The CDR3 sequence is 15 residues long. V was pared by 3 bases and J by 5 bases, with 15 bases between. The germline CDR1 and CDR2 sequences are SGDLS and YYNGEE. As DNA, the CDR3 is TGTGCCAGCAGCGCCGCAGGGTTCGGGGATCAGCCCCAGCATTTT. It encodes CASSAAGFGDQPQHF.

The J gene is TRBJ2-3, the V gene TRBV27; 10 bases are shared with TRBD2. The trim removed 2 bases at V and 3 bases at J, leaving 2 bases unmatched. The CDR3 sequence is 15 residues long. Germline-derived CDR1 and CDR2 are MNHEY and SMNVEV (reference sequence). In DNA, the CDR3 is TGTGCCAGCAGTTTACGAGCGGGAGGGACAGATACGCAGTATTTT. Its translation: CASSLRAGGTDTQYF.

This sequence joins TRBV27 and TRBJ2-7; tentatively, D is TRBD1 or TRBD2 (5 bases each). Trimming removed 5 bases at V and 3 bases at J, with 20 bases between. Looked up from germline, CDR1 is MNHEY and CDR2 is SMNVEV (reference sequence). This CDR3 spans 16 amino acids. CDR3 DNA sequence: TGTGCCAGCAGTCCGTTAGCCTGGGACCGGGACTACGAGCAGTACTTC. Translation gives CASSPLAWDRDYEQYF.

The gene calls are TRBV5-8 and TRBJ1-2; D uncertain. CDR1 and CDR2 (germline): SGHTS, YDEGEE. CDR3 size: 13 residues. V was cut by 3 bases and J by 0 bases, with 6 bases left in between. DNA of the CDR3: TGTGCCAGCAGCTGGGGAGCTAACTATGGCTACACCTTC. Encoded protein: CASSWGANYGYTF.

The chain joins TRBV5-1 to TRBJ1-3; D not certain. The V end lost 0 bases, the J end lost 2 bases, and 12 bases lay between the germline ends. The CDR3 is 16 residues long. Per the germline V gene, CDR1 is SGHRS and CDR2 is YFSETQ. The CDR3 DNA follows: TGCGCCAGCAGCTTGGATCCGGGAGAGCCTGGAAACACCATATATTTT. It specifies CASSLDPGEPGNTIYF.

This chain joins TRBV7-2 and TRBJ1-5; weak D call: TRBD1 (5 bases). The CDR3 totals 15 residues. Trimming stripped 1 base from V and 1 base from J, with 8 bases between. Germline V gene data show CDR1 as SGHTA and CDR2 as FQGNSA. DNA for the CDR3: TGTGCCAGCAGCTTAGGACAGAAGAGCAATCAGCCCCAGCATTTT. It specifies CASSLGQKSNQPQHF.

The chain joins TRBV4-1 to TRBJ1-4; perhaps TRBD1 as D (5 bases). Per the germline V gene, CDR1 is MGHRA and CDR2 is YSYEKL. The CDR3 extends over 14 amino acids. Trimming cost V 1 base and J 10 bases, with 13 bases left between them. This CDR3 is CASSQVGRGPKLFF. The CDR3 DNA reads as TGCGCCAGCAGCCAAGTGGGCCGGGGCCCAAAACTGTTTTTT.

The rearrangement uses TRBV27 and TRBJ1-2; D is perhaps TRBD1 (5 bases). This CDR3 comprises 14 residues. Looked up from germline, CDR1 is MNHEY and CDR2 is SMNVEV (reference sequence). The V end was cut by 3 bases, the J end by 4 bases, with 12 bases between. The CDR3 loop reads CASSLSRDGYGYTF. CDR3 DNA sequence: TGTGCCAGCAGTTTGTCCAGGGACGGCTATGGCTACACCTTC.

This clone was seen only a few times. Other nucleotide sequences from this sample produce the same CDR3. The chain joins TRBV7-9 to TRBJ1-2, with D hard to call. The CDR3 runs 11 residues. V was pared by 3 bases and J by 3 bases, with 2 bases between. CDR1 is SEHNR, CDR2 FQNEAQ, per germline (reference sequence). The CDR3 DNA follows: TGTGCCAGCAGCTTGGACTATGGCTACACCTTC. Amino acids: CASSLDYGYTF.

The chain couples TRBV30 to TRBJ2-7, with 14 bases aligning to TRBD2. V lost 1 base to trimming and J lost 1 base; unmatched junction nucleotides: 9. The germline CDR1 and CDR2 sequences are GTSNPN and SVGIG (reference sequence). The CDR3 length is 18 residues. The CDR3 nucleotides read TGTGCCTGGAGTGACCCGGGACTAGCGGGAGTATCTTCCTACGAGCAGTACTTC. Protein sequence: CAWSDPGLAGVSSYEQYF.

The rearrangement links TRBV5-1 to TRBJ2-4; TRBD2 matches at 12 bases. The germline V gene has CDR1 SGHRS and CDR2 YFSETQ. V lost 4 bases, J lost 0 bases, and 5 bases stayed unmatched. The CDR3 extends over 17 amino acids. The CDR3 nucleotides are TGCGCCAGCAGCCTGCGGACTAGCGGGGTAGCCAAAAACATTCAGTACTTC. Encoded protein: CASSLRTSGVAKNIQYF.

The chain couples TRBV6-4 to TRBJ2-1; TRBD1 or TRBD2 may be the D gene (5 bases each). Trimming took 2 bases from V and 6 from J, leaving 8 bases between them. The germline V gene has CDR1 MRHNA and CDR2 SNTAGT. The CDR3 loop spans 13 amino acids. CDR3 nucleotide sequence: TGTGCCAGCAGTGACGGGACCTCCAATGAGCAGTTCTTC. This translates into CASSDGTSNEQFF.

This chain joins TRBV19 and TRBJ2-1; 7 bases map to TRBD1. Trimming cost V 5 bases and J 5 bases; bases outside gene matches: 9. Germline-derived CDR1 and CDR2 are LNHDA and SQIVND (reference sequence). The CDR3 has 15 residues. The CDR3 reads CASSSPYRGDNEQFF. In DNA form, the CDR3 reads TGTGCCAGTAGTTCCCCCTACAGGGGCGACAATGAGCAGTTCTTC.